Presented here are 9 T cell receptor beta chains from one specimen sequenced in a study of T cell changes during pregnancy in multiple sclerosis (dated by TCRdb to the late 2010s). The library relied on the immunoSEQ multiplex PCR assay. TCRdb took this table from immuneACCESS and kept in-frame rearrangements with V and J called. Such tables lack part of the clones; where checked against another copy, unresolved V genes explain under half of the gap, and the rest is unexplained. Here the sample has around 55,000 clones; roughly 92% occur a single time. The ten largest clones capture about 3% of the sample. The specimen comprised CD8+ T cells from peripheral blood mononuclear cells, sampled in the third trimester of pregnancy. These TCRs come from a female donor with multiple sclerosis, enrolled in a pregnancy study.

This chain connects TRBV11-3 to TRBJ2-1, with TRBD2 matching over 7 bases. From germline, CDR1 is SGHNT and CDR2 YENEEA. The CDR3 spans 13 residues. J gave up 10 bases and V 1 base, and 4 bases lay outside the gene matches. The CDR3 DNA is TGTGCCAGCAGCTTAGGTCTGGGGGGGGAGCAGTTCTTC. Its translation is CASSLGLGGEQFF.

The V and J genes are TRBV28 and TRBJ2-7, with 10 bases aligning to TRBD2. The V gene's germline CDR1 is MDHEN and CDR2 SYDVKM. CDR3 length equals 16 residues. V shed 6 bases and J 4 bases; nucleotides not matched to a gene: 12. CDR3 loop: CASRSPAGGSGYEQYF. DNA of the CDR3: TGTGCCAGCAGATCTCCAGCGGGAGGGAGTGGGTACGAGCAGTACTTC.

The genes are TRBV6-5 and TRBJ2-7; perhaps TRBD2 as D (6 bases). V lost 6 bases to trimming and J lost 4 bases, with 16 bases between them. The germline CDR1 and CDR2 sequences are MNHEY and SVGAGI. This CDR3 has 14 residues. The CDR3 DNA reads TGTGCCAGCAGGCCGGAAAGCGGGTTGTACGAGCAGTACTTC. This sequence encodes CASRPESGLYEQYF.

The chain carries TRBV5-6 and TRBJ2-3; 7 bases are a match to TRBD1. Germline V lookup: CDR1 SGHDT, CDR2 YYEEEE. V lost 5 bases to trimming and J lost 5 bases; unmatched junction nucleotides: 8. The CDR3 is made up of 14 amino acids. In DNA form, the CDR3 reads TGTGCCAGCAGTCTCCGACAGGGAGTAGATACGCAGTATTTT. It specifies CASSLRQGVDTQYF.

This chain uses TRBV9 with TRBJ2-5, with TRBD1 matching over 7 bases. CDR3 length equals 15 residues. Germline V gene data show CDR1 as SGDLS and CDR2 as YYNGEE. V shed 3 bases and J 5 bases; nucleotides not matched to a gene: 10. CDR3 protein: CASSAETGRSETQYF. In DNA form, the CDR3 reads TGTGCCAGCAGCGCGGAGACAGGGCGCAGTGAGACCCAGTACTTC.

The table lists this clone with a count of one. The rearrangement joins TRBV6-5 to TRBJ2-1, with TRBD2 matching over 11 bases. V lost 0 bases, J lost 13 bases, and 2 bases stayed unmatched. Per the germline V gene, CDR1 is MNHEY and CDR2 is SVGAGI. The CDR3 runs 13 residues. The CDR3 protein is CASSYSSGRAQFF. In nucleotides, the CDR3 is TGTGCCAGCAGTTACTCTAGCGGGAGGGCCCAGTTCTTC.

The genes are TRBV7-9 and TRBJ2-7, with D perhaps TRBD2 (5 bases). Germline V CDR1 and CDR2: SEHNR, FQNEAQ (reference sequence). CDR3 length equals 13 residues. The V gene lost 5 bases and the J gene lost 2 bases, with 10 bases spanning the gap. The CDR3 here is CASSISATYEQYF. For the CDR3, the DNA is TGTGCCAGCAGCATTAGCGCTACCTACGAGCAGTACTTC.

The CDR3 region has the DNA TGTGCCAGCATCATCAGGGGCTTCTCCTACGAGCAGTACTTC. Encoded protein: CASIIRGFSYEQYF. The chain carries TRBV27 and TRBJ2-7; the D gene is possibly TRBD1 (6 bases). CDR1 MNHEY and CDR2 SMNVEV come from the germline V gene (reference sequence). Between the trimmed V and J ends, which lost 7 bases and 0 bases, there was a span of 13 bases. The CDR3 extends over 14 amino acids.

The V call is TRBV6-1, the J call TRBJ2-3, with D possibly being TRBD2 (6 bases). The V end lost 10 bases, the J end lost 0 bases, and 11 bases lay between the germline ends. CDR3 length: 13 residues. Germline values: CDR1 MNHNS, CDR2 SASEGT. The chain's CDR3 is CATVAESTDTQYF. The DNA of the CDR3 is TGTGCCACTGTAGCGGAAAGCACAGATACGCAGTATTTT.